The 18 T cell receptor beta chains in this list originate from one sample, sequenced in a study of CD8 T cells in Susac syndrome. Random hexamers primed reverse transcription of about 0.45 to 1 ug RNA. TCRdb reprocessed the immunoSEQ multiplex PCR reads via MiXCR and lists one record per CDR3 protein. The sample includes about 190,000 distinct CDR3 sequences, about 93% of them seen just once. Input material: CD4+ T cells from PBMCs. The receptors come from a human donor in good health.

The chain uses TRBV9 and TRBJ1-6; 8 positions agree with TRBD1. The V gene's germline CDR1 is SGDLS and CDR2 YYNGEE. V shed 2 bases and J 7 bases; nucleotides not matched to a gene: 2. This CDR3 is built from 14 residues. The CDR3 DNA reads TGTGCCAGCAGCGTGGGACAGGAAAATTCACCCCTCCACTTT. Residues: CASSVGQENSPLHF.

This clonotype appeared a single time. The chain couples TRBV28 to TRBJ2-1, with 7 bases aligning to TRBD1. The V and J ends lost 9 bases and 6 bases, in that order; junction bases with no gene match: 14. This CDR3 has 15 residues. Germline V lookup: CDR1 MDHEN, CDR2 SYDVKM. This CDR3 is CARHLGGALGNEQFF. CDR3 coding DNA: TGTGCCAGACATTTAGGGGGCGCCTTAGGCAATGAGCAGTTCTTC.

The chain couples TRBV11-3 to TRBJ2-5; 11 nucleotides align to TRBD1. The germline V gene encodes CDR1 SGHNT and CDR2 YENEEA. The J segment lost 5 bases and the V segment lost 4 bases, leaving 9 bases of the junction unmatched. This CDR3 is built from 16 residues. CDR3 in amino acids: CASSSSDRGRKETQYF. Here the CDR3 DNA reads TGTGCCAGCAGCTCGTCGGACAGGGGGCGGAAGGAGACCCAGTACTTC. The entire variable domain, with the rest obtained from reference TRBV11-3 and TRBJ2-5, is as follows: EAGVVQSPRYKIIEKKQPVAFWCNPISGHNTLYWYLQNLGQGPELLIRYENEEAVDDSQLPKDRFSAERLKGVDSTLKIQPAELGDSAVYLCASSSSDRGRKETQYFGPGTRLLVL.

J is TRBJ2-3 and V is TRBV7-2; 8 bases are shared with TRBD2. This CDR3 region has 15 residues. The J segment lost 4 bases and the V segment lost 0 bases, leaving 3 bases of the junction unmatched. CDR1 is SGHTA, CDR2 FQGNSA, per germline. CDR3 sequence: CASSLAGTSSDTQYF. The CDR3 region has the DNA TGTGCCAGCAGCTTAGCTGGGACTAGTTCAGATACGCAGTATTTT.

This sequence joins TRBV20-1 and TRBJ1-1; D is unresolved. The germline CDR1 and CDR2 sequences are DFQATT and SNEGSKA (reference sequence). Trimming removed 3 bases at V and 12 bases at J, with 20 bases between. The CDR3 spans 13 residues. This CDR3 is CSARALQDFETFF. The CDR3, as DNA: TGCAGTGCTAGGGCTTTACAAGATTTCGAAACTTTCTTT.

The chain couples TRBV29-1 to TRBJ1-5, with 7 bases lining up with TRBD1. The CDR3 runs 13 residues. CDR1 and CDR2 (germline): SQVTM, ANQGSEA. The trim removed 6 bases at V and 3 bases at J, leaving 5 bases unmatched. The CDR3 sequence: CSVKGTANQPQHF. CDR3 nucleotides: TGCAGCGTCAAAGGGACAGCCAATCAGCCCCAGCATTTT.

This chain's CDR3 is CASSFSGLAGADNEQFF. Written as DNA, the CDR3 is TGTGCCAGCAGCTTCAGCGGACTAGCGGGGGCAGACAATGAGCAGTTCTTC. The gene calls are TRBV13 and TRBJ2-1, with TRBD2 identical over 13 bases. J was trimmed by 5 bases and V by 3 bases; bases with no gene match: 7. The length of the CDR3 is 17 residues. Per germline, CDR1 PRHDT and CDR2 FYEKMQ (reference sequence).

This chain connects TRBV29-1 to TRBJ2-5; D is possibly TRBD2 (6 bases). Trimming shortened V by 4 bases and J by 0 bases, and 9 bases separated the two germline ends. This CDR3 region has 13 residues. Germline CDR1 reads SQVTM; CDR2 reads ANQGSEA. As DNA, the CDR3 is TGCAGCGTTGGGAGGGGAAACCAAGAGACCCAGTACTTC. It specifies CSVGRGNQETQYF.

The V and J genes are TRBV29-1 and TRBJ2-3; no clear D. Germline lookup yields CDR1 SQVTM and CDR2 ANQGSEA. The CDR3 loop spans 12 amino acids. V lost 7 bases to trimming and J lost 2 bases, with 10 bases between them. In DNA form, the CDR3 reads TGCAGCGCCGGACCATTCACAGATACGCAGTATTTT. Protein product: CSAGPFTDTQYF.

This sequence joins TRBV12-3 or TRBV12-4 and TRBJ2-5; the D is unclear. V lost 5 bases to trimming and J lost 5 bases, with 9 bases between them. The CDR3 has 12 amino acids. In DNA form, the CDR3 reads TGTGCCAGCAGTACTATAGTGGAGACCCAGTACTTC. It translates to CASSTIVETQYF.

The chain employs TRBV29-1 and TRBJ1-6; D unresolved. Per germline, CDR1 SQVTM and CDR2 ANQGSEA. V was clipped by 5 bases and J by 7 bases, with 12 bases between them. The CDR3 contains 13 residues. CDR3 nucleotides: TGCAGCGTTAGAGCGGTCGGGAATTCACCCCTCCACTTT. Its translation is CSVRAVGNSPLHF.

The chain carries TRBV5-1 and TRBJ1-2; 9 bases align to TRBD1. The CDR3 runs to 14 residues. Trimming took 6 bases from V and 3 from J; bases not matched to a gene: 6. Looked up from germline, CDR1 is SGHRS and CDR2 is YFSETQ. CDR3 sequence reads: CASTRTGEDYGYTF. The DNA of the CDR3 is TGCGCCAGCACCAGGACAGGGGAGGACTATGGCTACACCTTC.

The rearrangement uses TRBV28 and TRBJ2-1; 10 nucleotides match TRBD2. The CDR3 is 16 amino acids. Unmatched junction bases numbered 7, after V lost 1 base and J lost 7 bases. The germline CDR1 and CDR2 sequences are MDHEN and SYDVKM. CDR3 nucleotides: TGTGCCAGCAGTTTATCAACAGCGGGGGGGATGAATGAGCAGTTCTTC. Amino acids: CASSLSTAGGMNEQFF.

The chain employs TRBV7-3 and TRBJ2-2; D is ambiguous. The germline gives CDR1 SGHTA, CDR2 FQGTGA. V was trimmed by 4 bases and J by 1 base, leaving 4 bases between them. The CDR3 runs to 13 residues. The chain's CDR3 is CASSSRNTGELFF. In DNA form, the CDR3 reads TGTGCCAGCAGCTCTCGGAACACCGGGGAGCTGTTTTTT. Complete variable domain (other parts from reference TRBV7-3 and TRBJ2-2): GAGVSQTPSNKVTEKGKYVELRCDPISGHTALYWYRQSLGQGPEFLIYFQGTGAADDSGLPNDRFFAVRPEGSVSTLKIQRTERGDSAVYLCASSSRNTGELFFGEGSRLTVL.

CDR3 in DNA: TGTGCCACCAGCAGAGTCGGGATTGGAGAGACCCAGTACTTC. It is translated as CATSRVGIGETQYF. The rearrangement links TRBV15 to TRBJ2-5; TRBD2 is a possible D gene (5 bases). The germline CDR1 and CDR2 sequences are LNHNV and YYDKDF (reference sequence). Trimming stripped 1 base from V and 4 bases from J, with 10 bases between. The CDR3 length is 14 residues.

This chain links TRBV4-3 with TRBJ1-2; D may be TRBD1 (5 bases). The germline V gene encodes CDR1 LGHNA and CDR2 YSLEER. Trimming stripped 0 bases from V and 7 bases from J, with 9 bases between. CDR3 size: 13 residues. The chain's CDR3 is CASSQDRGAGYTF. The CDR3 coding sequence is TGCGCCAGCAGCCAAGATCGTGGGGCTGGCTACACCTTC.

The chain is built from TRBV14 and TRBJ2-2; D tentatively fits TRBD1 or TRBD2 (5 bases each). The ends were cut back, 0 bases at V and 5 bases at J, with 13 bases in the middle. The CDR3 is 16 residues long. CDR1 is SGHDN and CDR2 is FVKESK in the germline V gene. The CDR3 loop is CASSQDFGGLTGELFF. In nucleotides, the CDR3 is TGTGCCAGCAGCCAAGATTTTGGGGGTTTGACCGGGGAGCTGTTTTTT. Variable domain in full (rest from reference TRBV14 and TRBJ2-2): EAGVTQFPSHSVIEKGQTVTLRCDPISGHDNLYWYRRVMGKEIKFLLHFVKESKQDESGMPNNRFLAERTGGTYSTLKVQPAELEDSGVYFCASSQDFGGLTGELFFGEGSRLTVL.

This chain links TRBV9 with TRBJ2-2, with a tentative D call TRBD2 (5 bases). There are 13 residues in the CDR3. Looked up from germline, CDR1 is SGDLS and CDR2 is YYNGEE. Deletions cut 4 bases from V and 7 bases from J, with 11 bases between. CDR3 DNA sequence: TGTGCCAGCAGCAAAGACTATATCGGGGAGCTGTTTTTT. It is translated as CASSKDYIGELFF.